A selection of T cell receptor beta chains follows, all from one sample in a study of blood T cell repertoires in COVID-19. The protocol was immunoSEQ multiplex PCR, while the TCRdb copy is restricted to in-frame clones and leaves out a portion. The sample consists of about 200,000 clones, approximately 86% of them appearing once. Sample: PBMCs or T cells enriched from blood (not recorded which). The receptors shown here come from a woman aged 40 to 50 in a cohort exposed to, infected with or recovered from COVID-19 (not recorded which). Both conserved end residues are part of each CDR3. D genes are given only for firm matches. The listing skips clone size in some rows; elsewhere it reads once, few, many or a size class.

d_call	v_call	j_call	clone_size	cdr3_nt	cdr3_aa
-	TRBV7-9	TRBJ1-1	-	TGTGCCAGCAGCTATGGAGCAGCGATCAACACTGAAGCTTTCTTT	CASSYGAAINTEAFF
-	TRBV19	TRBJ1-2	-	TGTGCCAGTAGCTTATTACAGGGTAACTATGGCTACACCTTC	CASSLLQGNYGYTF
-	TRBV27	TRBJ2-1	-	TGTGCCAGCAGTTTCATAGGGGTAGGTGAGCAGTTCTTC	CASSFIGVGEQFF
TRBD1	TRBV28	TRBJ1-5	-	TGTGCCAGCAGGCTAGGGACAGTTCCTAATCAGCCCCAGCATTTT	CASRLGTVPNQPQHF
-	TRBV12-3/TRBV12-4	TRBJ2-1	-	TGTGCCAGCAGCCCCGTAGACAATGAGCAGTTCTTC	CASSPVDNEQFF
TRBD1	TRBV28	TRBJ1-5	-	TGTGCCAGCAGTTCGGACAGGGGTCCCACACAGCCCCAGCATTTT	CASSSDRGPTQPQHF
-	TRBV5-5	TRBJ2-7	-	TGTGCCAGCAGCGGGAACAGGGAGCAGTACTTC	CASSGNREQYF
-	TRBV3-1/TRBV3-2	TRBJ1-6	-	TGTGCCAGCAGCCAAGGGTTGGAGAATTCACCCCTCCACTTT	CASSQGLENSPLHF
-	TRBV7-9	TRBJ1-2	-	TGTGCCAGCAGCTCCTACCGCGACAGAAACTATGGCTACACCTTC	CASSSYRDRNYGYTF
TRBD1	TRBV7-7	TRBJ2-5	once	TGTGCCAGCAGCTTATCGGGACAGGGACAAGAGACCCAGTACTTC	CASSLSGQGQETQYF
TRBD2	TRBV27	TRBJ2-3	once	TGTGCCAGCAGTTTTGCGGGAGCCCCGGTAGATACGCAGTATTTT	CASSFAGAPVDTQYF
-	TRBV7-9	TRBJ1-1	-	TGTGCCAGCAGCCCTACGAGCGGTATGAACACTGAAGCTTTCTTT	CASSPTSGMNTEAFF
TRBD1	TRBV18	TRBJ2-4	-	TGTGCCAGCTCCCGGGGGACAGGGCGGGCGCACATTCAGTACTTC	CASSRGTGRAHIQYF
TRBD2	TRBV19	TRBJ2-1	-	TGTGCCAGCTCAGGACTAGCGGATATCATATACAATGAGCAGTTCTTC	CASSGLADIIYNEQFF
TRBD1	TRBV7-9	TRBJ2-7	-	TGTGCCAGCAGCGGGGACAGGAGGGAGCAGTACTTC	CASSGDRREQYF
-	TRBV12-2	TRBJ2-7	-	TGTGCAAGTCGCAGCGGAAGACGGCTACTCGACGAGCAGTACTTC	CASRSGRRLLDEQYF
TRBD2	TRBV11-2	TRBJ2-1	-	TGTGCCAGCAGCTTAGGGGTGGGACTAGCGAACGCATACAATGAGCAGTTCTTC	CASSLGVGLANAYNEQFF
TRBD2	TRBV6-5	TRBJ2-7	-	TGTGCCAGCAGTTACTCTGCGGGGGGCCACTACGAGCAGTACTTC	CASSYSAGGHYEQYF
-	TRBV5-6	TRBJ2-5	-	TGTGCCAGCAGCCCATCTAGCGCTCAAGAGACCCAGTACTTC	CASSPSSAQETQYF
-	TRBV4-1	TRBJ1-1	-	TGCGCCAGCAGCCAGGCGCAGGCCTGGAACACTGAAGCTTTCTTT	CASSQAQAWNTEAFF
-	TRBV15	TRBJ1-1	once	TGTGCCACCAGCAGAGCCATCATGAACACTGAAGCTTTCTTT	CATSRAIMNTEAFF